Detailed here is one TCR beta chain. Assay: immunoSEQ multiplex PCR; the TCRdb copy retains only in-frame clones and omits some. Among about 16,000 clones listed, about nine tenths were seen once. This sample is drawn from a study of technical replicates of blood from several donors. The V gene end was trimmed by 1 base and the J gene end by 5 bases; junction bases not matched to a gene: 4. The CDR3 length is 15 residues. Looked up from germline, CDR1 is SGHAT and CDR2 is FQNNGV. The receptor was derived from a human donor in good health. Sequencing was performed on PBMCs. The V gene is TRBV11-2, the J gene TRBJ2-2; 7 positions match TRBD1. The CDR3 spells CASSLAQGETGELFF. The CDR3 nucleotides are TGTGCCAGCAGCTTAGCCCAGGGGGAAACCGGGGAGCTGTTTTTT.